Here is one TCR beta chain with its context. Data came from immunoSEQ multiplex PCR; TCRdb stores just in-frame clones and leaves some out. Counted here are some 77,000 clones, 90% occurring once; the ten biggest clones make up around 2%. The data were taken from a study of OX40 agonist ivuxolimab in advanced cancers. V shed 1 base and J 4 bases; nucleotides not matched to a gene: 3. CDR3 length: 14 residues. Germline values: CDR1 SGHTA, CDR2 FQGNSA. The source was CD4+ or CD8+ T cells sorted from blood, collected in a trial of the OX40 agonist ivuxolimab. The rearrangement uses TRBV7-2 and TRBJ2-5, with TRBD2 identical over 7 bases. This receptor was identified in an adult with an advanced solid tumor such as melanoma, head and neck, liver or kidney cancer. CDR3 in DNA: TGTGCCAGCAGCTTAGGGGGGAGGGGAGAGACCCAGTACTTC. Encoded protein: CASSLGGRGETQYF.